Described below is a single T cell receptor beta chain sequence and its context. One entry per CDR3 protein results from TCRdb running MiXCR on the 5' RACE reads. The sample shows about 150,000 distinct CDR3 sequences, around 3.5% of them seen only once. These data belong to a study of identical twins. CDR3 length: 12 residues. V was trimmed by 7 bases and J by 7 bases, leaving 13 bases between them. CDR1 and CDR2 from the germline V gene are SEHNR and FQNEAQ (reference sequence). The V and J genes are TRBV7-9 and TRBJ1-1, with TRBD1 as a possible D gene (6 bases). Sequencing was performed on memory T cells sorted from blood. The sequence was obtained from a man younger than 35 in good health. For the CDR3, the DNA is TGTGCCAGCACCTCTGGACAGATTGAAGCTTTCTTT. Residues: CASTSGQIEAFF.